The clone carrying this T cell receptor beta chain was seen a handful of times. Its cognate antigen is unknown. CDR1 is KGHSH, CDR2 LQKENI, per germline. This CDR3 has 15 amino acids. V lost 2 bases to trimming and J lost 1 base, with 11 bases between them. This sample is part of a study of early T cells in non-severe SARS-CoV-2 infection. General observations from the study: VDJdb matching, biased toward anti-spike CD8 responses, missed private and CD4 specificities.

Individual cDNA molecules were tagged with unique molecular identifiers, the study reported. One entry per CDR3 protein, called by TCRdb with MiXCR from the 5' RACE reads. The table records 68,000 or so distinct CDR3 sequences, about 11% of them present only once. This receptor was obtained from an adult who was a healthcare worker with PCR-confirmed SARS-CoV-2 infection or an uninfected control (not recorded which). This chain connects TRBV18 to TRBJ1-1; tentatively, D is TRBD1 (5 bases). The sample consisted of whole blood. This chain's CDR3 is CASSPGGGTNTEAFF. DNA for the CDR3: TGTGCCAGCTCACCAGGGGGGGGGACGAACACTGAAGCTTTCTTT.